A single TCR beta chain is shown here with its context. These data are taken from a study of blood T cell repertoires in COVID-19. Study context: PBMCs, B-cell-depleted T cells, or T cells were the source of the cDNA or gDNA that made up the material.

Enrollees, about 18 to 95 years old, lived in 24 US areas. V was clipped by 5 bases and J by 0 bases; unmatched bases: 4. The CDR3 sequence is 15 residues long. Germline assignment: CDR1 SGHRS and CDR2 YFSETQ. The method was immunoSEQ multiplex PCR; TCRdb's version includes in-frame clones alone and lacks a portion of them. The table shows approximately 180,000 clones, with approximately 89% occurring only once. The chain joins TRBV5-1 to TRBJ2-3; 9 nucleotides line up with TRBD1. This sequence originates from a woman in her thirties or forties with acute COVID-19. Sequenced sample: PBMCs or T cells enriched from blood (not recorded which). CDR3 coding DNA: TGCGCCAGCAGAAGGACAGGGGACAGCACAGATACGCAGTATTTT. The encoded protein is CASRRTGDSTDTQYF.